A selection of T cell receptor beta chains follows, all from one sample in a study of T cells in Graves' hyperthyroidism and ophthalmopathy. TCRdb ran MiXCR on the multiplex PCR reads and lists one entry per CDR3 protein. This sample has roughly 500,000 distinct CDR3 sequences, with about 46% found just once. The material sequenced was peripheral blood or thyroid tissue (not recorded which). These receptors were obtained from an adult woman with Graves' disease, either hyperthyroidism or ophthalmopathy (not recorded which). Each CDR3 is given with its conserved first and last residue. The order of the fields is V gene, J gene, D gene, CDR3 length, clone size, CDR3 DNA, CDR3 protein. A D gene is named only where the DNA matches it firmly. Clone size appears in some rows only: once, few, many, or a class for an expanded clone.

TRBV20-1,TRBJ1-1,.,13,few,TGCAGTGCTAGAGATCAAATGAACACTGAAGCTTTCTTT,CSARDQMNTEAFF
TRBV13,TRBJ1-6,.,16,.,TGTGCCAGCAGCTTAGGGACTAGCGGGAGAGGATCACCCCTCCACTTT,CASSLGTSGRGSPLHF
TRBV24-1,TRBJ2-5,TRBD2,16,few,TGTGCCACCAGTGACGAAGGGACTAGCGGGCAAGAGACCCAGTACTTC,CATSDEGTSGQETQYF
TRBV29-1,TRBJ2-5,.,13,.,TGCAGCGTTGAAGGAGGACAGCAAGAGACCCAGTACTTC,CSVEGGQQETQYF
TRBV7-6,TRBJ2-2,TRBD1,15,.,TGTGCCAGCAGCTTAGAGTGGTCAGGGGGCGGGGAGCTGTTTTTT,CASSLEWSGGGELFF
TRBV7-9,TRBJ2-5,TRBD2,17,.,TGTGCCAGCAGCTTAGGGTGGGAGCGGGAGAGAAGGGAGACCCAGTACTTC,CASSLGWERERRETQYF
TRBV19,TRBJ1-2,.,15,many,TGTGCCAGTAGTATTGACGGAAGAGCTAACTATGGCTACACCTTC,CASSIDGRANYGYTF
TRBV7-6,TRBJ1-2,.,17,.,TGTGCCAGCAGCCCCGGACAGATATACGAAACTAACTATGGCTACACCTTC,CASSPGQIYETNYGYTF
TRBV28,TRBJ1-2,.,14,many,TGTGCCAGCAGTTTGGGGGCGCTCACCTATGGCTACACCTTC,CASSLGALTYGYTF
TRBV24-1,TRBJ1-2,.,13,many,TGTGCCACCAGTCCGGGACAAAGCTATGGCTACACCTTC,CATSPGQSYGYTF
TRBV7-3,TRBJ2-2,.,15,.,TGTGCCAGCAGCCGCGGGACTGTCAACACCGGGGAGCTGTTTTTT,CASSRGTVNTGELFF
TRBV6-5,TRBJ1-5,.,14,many,TGTGCCAGCAGTTACTCGTTTAGCAATCAGCCCCAGCATTTT,CASSYSFSNQPQHF
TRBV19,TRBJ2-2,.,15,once,TGTGCCAGTACCGGGCTCCGAACGAACACCGGGGAGCTGTTTTTT,CASTGLRTNTGELFF
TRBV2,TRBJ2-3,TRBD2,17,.,TGTGCCAGCAGTGAACCGGGACTAGCGGGAGATGGGGATACGCAGTATTTT,CASSEPGLAGDGDTQYF
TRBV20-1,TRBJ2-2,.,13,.,TGCAGTGCTAGAGCCCTAGTAAGCGGGGAGCTGTTTTTT,CSARALVSGELFF
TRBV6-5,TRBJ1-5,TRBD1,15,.,TGTGCCAGCAGCCCAGACAGGGGCGGCAATCAGCCCAAGCATTTT,CASSPDRGGNQPKHF
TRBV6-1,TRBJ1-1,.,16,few,TGCGCCAGCAGTGAAGGGATCAGGGTCAGGAACACTGAAGCTTTCTTT,CASSEGIRVRNTEAFF
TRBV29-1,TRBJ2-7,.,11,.,TGCAGCTTAGATTTGGGCTACGAGCAGTACTTC,CSLDLGYEQYF
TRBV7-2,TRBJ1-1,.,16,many,TGTGCCAGCAGCTTAGTGCCCACCGAACTGAACACTGAAGCTTTCTTT,CASSLVPTELNTEAFF
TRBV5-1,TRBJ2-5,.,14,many,TGCGCCAGCAGCTTGGGAGGGGTCCGGGAGACCCAGTACTTC,CASSLGGVRETQYF
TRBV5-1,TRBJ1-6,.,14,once,TGCGCCAGCAGCCCTCAGAAATATAATTCACCCCTCCACTTT,CASSPQKYNSPLHF
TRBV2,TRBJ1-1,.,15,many,TGTGCCAGCAGTGAGACGGGACACTGGAACACTGAAGCTTTCTTT,CASSETGHWNTEAFF
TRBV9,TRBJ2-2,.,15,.,TGTGCCAGCAGCGTAGGAGGGATGAACACCGGGGAGCTGTTTTTT,CASSVGGMNTGELFF
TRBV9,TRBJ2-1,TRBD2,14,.,TGTGCCAGCAGCGTAGCGGGAGGAGGGAATGAGCAGTTCTTC,CASSVAGGGNEQFF
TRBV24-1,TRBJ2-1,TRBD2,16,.,TGTGCCACCAGTGATTCCCGGGGGGGGTCCTACAATGAGCAGTTCTTC,CATSDSRGGSYNEQFF
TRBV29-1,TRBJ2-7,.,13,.,TGCAGCGTTGTGACCTTACAGGGCCACGAGCAGTACTTC,CSVVTLQGHEQYF
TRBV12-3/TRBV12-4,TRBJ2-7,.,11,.,TGTGCCAGCAGTTTTGGAGTTATGCAGTACTTC,CASSFGVMQYF
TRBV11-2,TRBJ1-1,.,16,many,TGTGCCAGCAGCTTAAGGACGACACCGACGAACACTGAAGCTTTCTTT,CASSLRTTPTNTEAFF
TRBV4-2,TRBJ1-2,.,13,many,TGTGCCAGCAGCCAAGATCAGGCAGCTGGCTACACCTTC,CASSQDQAAGYTF
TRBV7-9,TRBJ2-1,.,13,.,TGTGCCAGCAGCTTAGAGTTGTACAATGAGCAGTTCTTC,CASSLELYNEQFF
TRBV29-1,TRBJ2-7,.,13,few,TGCAGCTTGGGGGTCACTTCGGGCTACGAGCAGTACTTC,CSLGVTSGYEQYF
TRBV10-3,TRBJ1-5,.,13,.,TGTGCCATCAGTGAGTCGGGTGCCCAGCCCCAGCATTTT,CAISESGAQPQHF
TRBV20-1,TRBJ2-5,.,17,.,TGCAGTGCTAGAGACGTTTCGCCACCTACAGCGGGAGAGACCCAGTACTTC,CSARDVSPPTAGETQYF
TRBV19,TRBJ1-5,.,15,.,TGTGCCAGTAGTATACCAGGGTTGCCAAACCAGCCCCAGCATTTT,CASSIPGLPNQPQHF
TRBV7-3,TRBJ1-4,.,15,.,TGTGCCAGCAGCCTGAACCGAGCCTTTAATGAAAAACTGTTTTTT,CASSLNRAFNEKLFF
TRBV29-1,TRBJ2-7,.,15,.,TGCAGCACCGAGGCTGGTGGGGGAACAGTGTACGAGCAGTACTTC,CSTEAGGGTVYEQYF
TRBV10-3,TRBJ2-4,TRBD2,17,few,TGTGCCATCAGCTCGGGACTAGCGGGAGAAGGGAAAAACATTCAGTACTTC,CAISSGLAGEGKNIQYF
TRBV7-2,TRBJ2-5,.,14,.,TGTGCCAGCAGCTTACTAGGGGTTGGGGAGACCCAGTACTTC,CASSLLGVGETQYF
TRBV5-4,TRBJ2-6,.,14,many,TGTGCCAGCAGTGCTCCGGGGGGGGCCAACGTCCTGACTTTC,CASSAPGGANVLTF
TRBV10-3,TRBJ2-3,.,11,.,TGTGCCATACTAAACACAGATACGCAGTATTTT,CAILNTDTQYF
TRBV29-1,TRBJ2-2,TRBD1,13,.,TGCAGCGTAGACAGGGGAGAGGGCGGGGAGCTGTTTTTT,CSVDRGEGGELFF
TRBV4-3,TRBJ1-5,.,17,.,TGCGCCAGCAGCCAAGATCTTCAAGGGACGGGAAATCAGCCCCAGCATTTT,CASSQDLQGTGNQPQHF
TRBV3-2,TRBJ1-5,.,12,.,TGTGCCAGCAGCCAAGATCGGGAGCCCCAGCATTTT,CASSQDREPQHF
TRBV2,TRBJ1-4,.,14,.,TGTGCCAGCATTTCCGGGACGGGCCGTGAAAAACTGTTTTTT,CASISGTGREKLFF
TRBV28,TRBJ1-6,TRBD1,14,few,TGTGCCAGCAGTTCCGGGACAGGGGCCCTCCCCCTCCACTTT,CASSSGTGALPLHF
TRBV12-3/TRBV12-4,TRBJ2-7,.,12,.,TGTGCCAGCAGTTTAGCCCCTGTGGGGCAGTACTTC,CASSLAPVGQYF
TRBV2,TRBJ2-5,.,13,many,TGTGCCAGCAGCTCTATCCTCCAAGAGACCCAGTACTTC,CASSSILQETQYF
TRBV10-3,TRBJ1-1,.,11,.,TGTGCCATCAGTGTCGATACTGAAGCTTTCTTT,CAISVDTEAFF
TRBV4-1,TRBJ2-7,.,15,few,TGCGCCAGCAGCCAAGATCAAGGGGAGACCTACGAGCAGTACTTC,CASSQDQGETYEQYF
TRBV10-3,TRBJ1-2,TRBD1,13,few,TGCGCCATCAGGGGAGGACAGGGAGACGGCTACACCTTC,CAIRGGQGDGYTF
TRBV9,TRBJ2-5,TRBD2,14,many,TGTGCCAGCAGCATGGGCGGGAGCCAAGAGACCCAGTACTTC,CASSMGGSQETQYF
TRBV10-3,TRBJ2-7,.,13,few,TGTGCCATCACCAGAGGGGGAGGTACCGAGCAGTACTTC,CAITRGGGTEQYF
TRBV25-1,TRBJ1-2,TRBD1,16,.,TGTGCCAGCAGCGCTGCCCGGGACAGTCTGGGTGGAGGCTACACCTTC,CASSAARDSLGGGYTF
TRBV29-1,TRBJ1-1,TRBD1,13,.,TGCAGCGTTGCAGGGGGGCTGAACACTGAAGCTTTCTTT,CSVAGGLNTEAFF
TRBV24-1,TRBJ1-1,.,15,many,TGTGCCACCAGTGGTCCGCGATTCATGAACACTGAAGCTTTCTTT,CATSGPRFMNTEAFF